The source of this T cell receptor beta chain is a study of tumor and adjacent non-tumor tissue in lung cancer. A modified ARM-PCR protocol with three rounds of nested PCR amplified TCRbeta. TCRdb passed the multiplex PCR reads through MiXCR, listing each CDR3 protein once. Among roughly 120,000 distinct CDR3 sequences, 60% to 80% were seen once, and the ten largest hold under 20%. The CDR3 has 15 amino acids. Germline V CDR1 and CDR2: MNHEY, SVGAGI. To note about this clonotype: One end of the junction varies from germline; a read error may be responsible.

No cell sorting was done before RNA was extracted from the tissue. More than 3 cm separated this lung sample from the edge of the tumor. V gene TRBV6-5 combines with J gene TRBJ2-2, with 7 bases identical to TRBD1. The receptor comes from a man aged 55-75 years with non-small cell lung cancer. The sample was distant non-tumor lung tissue. CDR3 nucleotide sequence: TGTGCCAGCAGTTTCGGGTTTCTGAACACAGGGGAGCTGTCTTTT. Translation: CASSFGFLNTGELSF.